The 32 T cell receptor beta chains reported below all come from one sample, sequenced in a study of tumor and adjacent non-tumor tissue in lung cancer. The library came from three nested PCR rounds adapted from ARM-PCR protocols. TCRdb reprocessed the multiplex PCR reads with MiXCR, giving one entry per CDR3 protein. This sample has some 100,000 distinct CDR3 sequences, with about 62% found just once. This sample's RNA came from whole unsorted tissue. This non-tumor lung sample came from over 3 cm beyond the tumor edge. The sample comprised distant non-tumor lung tissue. All receptors come from a man aged 30 to 45 with non-small cell lung cancer.

In the case of this clonotype: The junction departs from the called germline gene at one end, perhaps through a read error. CDR3 DNA sequence: TGCGTCAGCAGCGTTGGGGGAGAATACGAGCAGTACTTC. This sequence encodes CVSSVGGEYEQYF. This sequence joins TRBV11-1 and TRBJ2-7; D tentatively reads TRBD1 or TRBD2 (5 bases each). This CDR3 contains 13 residues. CDR1 is SGHAT, CDR2 FQDESV, per germline (reference sequence).

There are many counts of this clonotype. The rearrangement uses TRBV20-1 and TRBJ2-3; D may be TRBD2 (6 bases). The V gene's germline CDR1 is DFQATT and CDR2 SNEGSKA (reference sequence). CDR3 size: 15 residues. V dropped 3 bases and J dropped 1 base, with 14 bases sitting between them. This CDR3 is CSASKGGGGTDTQYF. The DNA for the CDR3 is TGCAGTGCTAGTAAGGGTGGCGGGGGCACAGATACGCAGTATTTT.

Regarding this clonotype: At one of its ends the junction is not consistent with the germline gene, which may arise from a read error. This chain links TRBV29-1 with TRBJ2-7; D is perhaps TRBD2 (6 bases). CDR3 length: 11 amino acids. Germline lookup yields CDR1 SQVTM and CDR2 ANQGSEA. The CDR3 sequence is CSADMGGPQYF. The CDR3 DNA reads TGTAGTGCTGATATGGGAGGCCCCCAGTACTTC.

The V and J genes are TRBV5-6 and TRBJ1-1; D is unclear. With 2 bases removed from V and 11 bases from J, the gap between germline ends came to 19 bases. The CDR3 totals 14 residues. Germline-derived CDR1 and CDR2 are SGHDT and YYEEEE. DNA for the CDR3: TGTGCCAGCAGCTTCCCCGACGGACTCCATGAGGCTTTCTTT. The encoded protein is CASSFPDGLHEAFF.

In regard to this clonotype: Compared with germline, one end of the junction differs, possibly owing to a read error. CDR3 in DNA: TGCAGGGTCGCACCGGACAGCGCTATGACCGGGGAGCTGTCTTTT. Its protein product is CRVAPDSAMTGELSF. This chain connects TRBV29-1 to TRBJ2-2; D may be TRBD1 (6 bases). The CDR3 runs to 15 residues. Looked up from germline, CDR1 is SQVTM and CDR2 is ANQGSEA.

Concerning this clonotype: An end of the junction does not agree with germline; a read error may underlie this. V and J are TRBV20-1 and TRBJ2-2, with D possibly matching TRBD1 (6 bases). Germline assignment: CDR1 DFQATT and CDR2 SNEGSKA (reference sequence). The CDR3 loop spans 15 amino acids. CDR3 bases: TGCAGTGCTAGTTTAGCAGGGGATTACACCGGGGAGCTGTCTTTT. It encodes CSASLAGDYTGELSF.

The chain recombines TRBV5-1 with TRBJ2-1; perhaps D is TRBD1 or TRBD2 (6 bases each). Trimming pared 0 bases from V and 9 bases from J, leaving 13 bases between. Germline CDR1 reads SGHRS; CDR2 reads YFSETQ. The length of the CDR3 is 14 residues. The CDR3 DNA reads as TGCGCCAGCAGCTTGGCCGGGGGCCGGGGTGAGCAGTTCTTC. Translating gives CASSLAGGRGEQFF.

The chain recombines TRBV20-1 with TRBJ2-5, with D maybe TRBD2 (6 bases). Germline CDR1 reads DFQATT; CDR2 reads SNEGSKA (reference sequence). The CDR3 contains 10 residues. CDR3 DNA: TGCAGCGCGCTTCAAGGGACTCAGTACTTC. This codes for CSALQGTQYF.

In its sample, this clonotype was seen many times. The rearrangement joins TRBV6-2 or TRBV6-3 to TRBJ1-5; possibly TRBD1 for D (5 bases). The CDR3 spans 13 residues. Germline CDR1 and CDR2: MNHEY and SVGEGT. V was pared by 4 bases and J by 6 bases, with 10 bases between. The CDR3 nucleotides read TGTGCCAGCAGTTGGGGGGAGACTCAGCCCCAGCATTTT. This encodes CASSWGETQPQHF.

V usage is TRBV20-1 and J usage is TRBJ2-7; TRBD2 agrees at 9 bases. Germline V gene data show CDR1 as DFQATT and CDR2 as SNEGSKA (reference sequence). The CDR3 sequence is 15 residues long. With 6 bases clipped from V and 3 bases from J, the junction kept 12 bases outside the gene matches. This chain's CDR3 is CSADGTSRRSYEQYF. DNA of the CDR3: TGCAGTGCAGACGGGACTAGCAGGAGAAGCTACGAGCAGTACTTC.

Points on this clonotype: A single base separates this from a much larger clone, so it may be a read error. This chain joins TRBV5-4 and TRBJ1-5; perhaps D is TRBD1 or TRBD2 (5 bases each). The J call may not be correct, given that the DNA end is closer to TRBJ2-3. The CDR3 has 17 residues. Germline assignment: CDR1 SGHNT and CDR2 YYREEE (reference sequence). Here the CDR3 reads CASSLGPPGPAGQPQYF. CDR3 DNA: TGTGCCAGCAGCTTGGGACCCCCGGGGCCGGCCGGTCAGCCCCAGTATTTT.

This clonotype was seen at least ten times. The rearrangement links TRBV12-3 or TRBV12-4 to TRBJ2-7, with D possibly TRBD1 on 6 matching bases. The CDR3 length is 14 residues. The V and J ends lost 6 bases and 3 bases respectively, with 15 bases between them. As DNA, the CDR3 is TGTGCCAGCAGCCCTACCGGACAGTACTACGAGCAGTACTTC. Its protein product is CASSPTGQYYEQYF.

Points on this clonotype: An end of the junction differs from the germline gene, which may be a read error. V usage is TRBV11-2 and J usage is TRBJ2-3; 10 positions match TRBD2. Germline CDR1 is SGHAT and CDR2 is FQNNGV. The CDR3 totals 14 residues. The CDR3 nucleotides are TGTCCCAGCAGGGGGACTAGCGACACAGGTACGCAGTATTTT. It encodes CPSRGTSDTGTQYF.

The chain is built from TRBV20-1 and TRBJ2-1; D is unresolved. With 3 bases removed from V and 0 bases from J, the gap between germline ends came to 9 bases. The CDR3 loop spans 14 amino acids. Germline V gene data show CDR1 as DFQATT and CDR2 as SNEGSKA (reference sequence). The CDR3 protein is CSARWCSSYNEQFF. In DNA, the CDR3 is TGCAGTGCTAGGTGGTGTAGCTCCTACAATGAGCAGTTCTTC.

Notes on this clonotype: A read error is likely, as this CDR3 ends without the conserved phenylalanine or tryptophan. This chain connects TRBV12-3 or TRBV12-4 to TRBJ2-7; 7 positions match TRBD2. The CDR3 totals 15 residues. DNA for the CDR3: TGTACCAGCAGTTTAGGAGGACTAGGGGCCTACGAGCAGTACCTC. It specifies CTSSLGGLGAYEQYL.

For this clonotype: At one end, the junction sequence differs from germline, possibly due to a read error. The V call is TRBV11-1, the J call TRBJ2-4; weak D call: TRBD1 (5 bases). Germline V gene data show CDR1 as SGHAT and CDR2 as FQDESV (reference sequence). The CDR3 is made up of 16 amino acids. The CDR3 here is CTSAHSGRASKNIQYF. The CDR3 bases are TGTACCAGCGCCCACTCAGGCAGGGCGTCCAAAAACATTCAGTACTTC.

In its sample, this clonotype was seen once. The germline gene is not matched at one end of the junction; a read error may be the cause. The chain is built from TRBV6-1 and TRBJ1-6; D is perhaps TRBD1 (6 bases). Germline values: CDR1 MNHNS, CDR2 SASEGT. The CDR3 contains 15 residues. CDR3 protein: CGSSQEEGGNSPLHF. The CDR3 DNA reads TGTGGCAGCAGTCAAGAAGAGGGGGGGAATTCACCCCTCCACTTT.

This clonotype was seen once. This sequence may be a read error, since a much larger clone differs from it by one base. The rearrangement links TRBV5-1 to TRBJ2-1; TRBD2 matches at 15 bases. This CDR3 contains 15 residues. Germline CDR1 reads SGHRS; CDR2 reads YFSETQ. In DNA, the CDR3 is TGCGCCTGCAGCCCGGGACTAGCGGGAGGAAATGAGCAGTTCTTC. Translated: CACSPGLAGGNEQFF. Full variable domain (rest looked up from reference TRBV5-1 and TRBJ2-1): KAGVTQTPRYLIKTRGQQVTLSCSPISGHRSVSWYQQTPGQGLQFLFEYFSETQRNKGNFPGRFSGRQFSNSRSEMNVSTLELGDSALYLCACSPGLAGGNEQFFGPGTRLTVL.

Of note for this clonotype: The junction differs from germline at one of its ends, possibly a read error. V and J are TRBV5-4 and TRBJ2-7; TRBD1 aligns across 8 bases. CDR1 is SGHNT, CDR2 YYREEE, per germline (reference sequence). This CDR3 is built from 16 residues. CDR3 in DNA: TGTGCCAGCAGCCCGGGAGTCCGGACAGGGACCTTAGGGCAGTATTTC. This translates into CASSPGVRTGTLGQYF.

This clonotype was observed a handful of times. This may be a read error, as it is one base from a much larger clone. The chain combines TRBV6-2 or TRBV6-3 with TRBJ2-2, with D possibly being TRBD1 or TRBD2 (6 bases each). This CDR3 is built from 14 residues. Looked up from germline, CDR1 is MNHEY and CDR2 is SVGEGT. The CDR3 nucleotides are TGTGCCAGCAGGACTAGACAGGTCACCGGGGGGCTGTTTTTT. This gives the protein CASRTRQVTGGLFF.

A note on this clonotype: A junction boundary mismatches the germline segment, possibly from a read error. The V call is TRBV11-2, the J call TRBJ2-3; weak D call: TRBD2 (6 bases). Looked up from germline, CDR1 is SGHAT and CDR2 is FQNNGV. The CDR3 length is 21 residues. The CDR3 DNA is TGTGCCAGTAGCTTAGGAGGGGACCGCAGCGAGAGATTGGAGGGCACAGATACGCAGTATTTT. It codes for CASSLGGDRSERLEGTDTQYF.

A note on this clonotype: This may be a read error: a much more frequent sequence differs by one nucleotide. V gene TRBV20-1 combines with J gene TRBJ1-3, with a tentative D call TRBD1 (5 bases). This CDR3 has 15 residues. Germline loops: CDR1 DFQATT, CDR2 SNEGSKA (reference sequence). In DNA form, the CDR3 reads TGCAGTGCAAATACCGGGGCGGCCTCTGGAAACATCATATATTTT. Its protein is CSANTGAASGNIIYF.

This clonotype has just one count. The chain is built from TRBV11-3 and TRBJ2-1, with D possibly TRBD2 on 6 matching bases. The CDR3 runs to 16 residues. V gave up 3 bases and J gave up 5 bases, with 17 bases separating them. CDR1 is SGHNT and CDR2 is YENEEA in the germline V gene. The CDR3 nucleotides are TGTGCCAGCAGCTTGTCGCGGCAGGAGGGTCACAATGAGCAGTTCTTC. As protein: CASSLSRQEGHNEQFF.

By proportion, this clonotype is large. The chain recombines TRBV12-3 or TRBV12-4 with TRBJ1-2; 7 nucleotides agree with TRBD1. The CDR3 consists of 11 residues. The V and J ends lost 5 bases and 10 bases, in that order; junction bases with no gene match: 4. CDR3 residues: CASSRGTDYTF. The CDR3 DNA is TGTGCCAGCAGTAGGGGGACAGACTACACCTTC.

In its sample, this clonotype was seen once. The final CDR3 position lacks the conserved phenylalanine or tryptophan, pointing to a likely read error. This chain connects TRBV11-2 to TRBJ2-4; tentatively, D is TRBD1 (5 bases). Germline V CDR1 and CDR2: SGHAT, FQNNGV. The CDR3 runs 16 residues. V lost 5 bases, J lost 7 bases, and 21 bases lay in between. CDR3 amino acids: CASSPRQGVGNNIQYL. For the CDR3, the DNA is TGTGCCAGCAGCCCACGACAAGGGGTGGGCAACAACATTCAGTACCTC.

The V call is TRBV11-2, the J call TRBJ2-5; D is unclear. In germline, CDR1 is SGHAT, CDR2 FQNNGV. V was shortened by 4 bases and J by 6 bases, with 24 bases between the two germline ends. The CDR3 is made up of 17 amino acids. CDR3 region: CASSSNFWKKGTKTQYF. The CDR3, as DNA: TGTGCCAGCAGCTCGAACTTTTGGAAGAAGGGCACGAAGACCCAGTACTTC.

To note about this clonotype: The germline gene is not matched at one end of the junction; a read error may be the cause. The chain employs TRBV11-2 and TRBJ2-7, with 8 positions matching TRBD1. The CDR3 contains 13 residues. CDR1 is SGHAT, CDR2 FQNNGV, per germline. This CDR3 reads CPSSPGQVYEQYF. The CDR3 DNA reads TGTCCCAGCAGTCCGGGACAGGTCTACGAGCAGTACTTC. Full variable domain (rest looked up from reference TRBV11-2 and TRBJ2-7): EAGVAQSPRYKIIEKRQSVAFWCNPISGHATLYWYQQILGQGPKLLIQFQNNGVVDDSQLPKDRFSAERLKGVDSTLKIQPAKLEDSAVYLCPSSPGQVYEQYFGPGTRLTVT.

The chain carries TRBV7-9 and TRBJ1-5; D gene ambiguous. Germline V gene sequence: CDR1 SEHNR, CDR2 FQNEAQ (reference sequence). V was pared by 2 bases and J by 0 bases, with 5 bases between. The CDR3 loop spans 14 amino acids. CDR3 nucleotide sequence: TGTGCCAGCAGCTTAACAGATAGCAATCAGCCCCAGCATTTT. This encodes CASSLTDSNQPQHF.

Concerning this clonotype: No conserved phenylalanine or tryptophan ends this CDR3, so it is likely a read error. The CDR3 nucleotides read TGTGCCAGCTCTCCCTCGCGCCCAGGGCCCTACGAGCAGTACCTC. Translated, it gives CASSPSRPGPYEQYL. The chain uses TRBV18 and TRBJ2-7; perhaps TRBD1 as D (5 bases). CDR1 is KGHSH and CDR2 is LQKENI in the germline V gene. CDR3 length: 15 amino acids. Trimming shortened V by 6 bases and J by 2 bases, and 17 bases separated the two germline ends.

V gene TRBV7-9 combines with J gene TRBJ2-1; 10 bases are shared with TRBD1. Trimming removed 4 bases from V and 10 bases from J; junction bases left unmatched: 1. Germline V gives CDR1 SEHNR, CDR2 FQNEAQ (reference sequence). The CDR3 extends over 12 amino acids. CDR3 sequence: CASSSDRGEQFF. The DNA for the CDR3 is TGTGCCAGCAGCTCGGACAGGGGGGAGCAGTTCTTC.

This clonotype occurred once. Sequence at one end of the junction differs from germline and may be a read error. The rearrangement links TRBV4-2 to TRBJ2-3, with 7 bases lining up with TRBD2. In germline, CDR1 is LGHNA, CDR2 YNFKEQ. This CDR3 region has 16 residues. The CDR3 nucleotides read TGTGCCAGCAGACAAGATCAAGCGGGAAGGGGAGATACGCAGTATTTT. This codes for CASRQDQAGRGDTQYF.

This clonotype came up many times. The genes are TRBV29-1 and TRBJ2-1; D gene ambiguous. Germline values: CDR1 SQVTM, CDR2 ANQGSEA. V lost 5 bases, J lost 4 bases, and 6 bases lay in between. The CDR3 covers 11 residues. CDR3 protein: CSVKPYNEQFF. CDR3 DNA sequence: TGCAGCGTTAAACCGTACAATGAGCAGTTCTTC.